The clone carrying this T cell receptor (beta chain) showed up just once. This specimen comes from a study of blood T cell repertoires in COVID-19. In the study overall: Acute and convalescent COVID-19 specimens originated in the United States, Italy and Spain. The analysed material was cDNA or gDNA that came from T cells, B-cell-depleted T cells, or PBMCs.

In the authors' methods: Counts of nucleated cells, estimated from reference gene primer amplification, were obtained. The data were produced by immunoSEQ multiplex PCR, yet TCRdb's version contains in-frame clones alone and is incomplete. Clonal size and the V and J genes are those of that table, whereas D and trimming came from the DNA. The data show tens of thousands of clones, about nine tenths seen once. Sequencing used peripheral blood. The sequence was obtained from a man in his thirties or forties with acute or convalescent COVID-19.

For the CDR3, the DNA is TGTGCCAGCAAGGCCATCGGGTTAGAGACCCAGTACTTC. As protein: CASKAIGLETQYF. The chain recombines TRBV21-1 with TRBJ2-5; TRBD2, the table's D call, lacks a check against the DNA. TRBV21-1 corresponds to a pseudogene. This CDR3 is built from 13 residues.